This TCR beta chain was found in a study of T cell responses to AZD1222 COVID-19 vaccine. Broader study findings: Just a handful of AZD1222 recipients were seropositive at baseline. Among vaccine-associated CD4 TCRs, coverage spanned spike, with dominance at 160-218 and 743-854.

TCRdb keeps only in-frame clones here, not all; method: immunoSEQ multiplex PCR. The sample has approximately 93,000 clones, 89% seen once. The CDR3 runs 14 residues. The V and J ends lost 1 base and 6 bases respectively, with 12 bases between them. Germline V gene data show CDR1 as LNHDA and CDR2 as SQIVND (reference sequence). About this clone itself: Its antigen is as yet unknown.

The sequence derives from an adult who received the AZD1222 COVID-19 vaccine. This sequence joins TRBV19 and TRBJ1-1; tentatively, D is TRBD1 (5 bases). The sample was peripheral blood, taken 28 days after the second AZD1222 dose. The CDR3 DNA reads TGTGCCAGTAGTATAGGGGGCCGAGGGCCTGAAGCTTTCTTT. It encodes CASSIGGRGPEAFF.